Following are 18 T cell receptor beta chains from one sample sequenced in a study of cytomegalovirus exposure and HLA in healthy donors. PCR employed 60 Vbeta and 13 Jbeta primers. This table comes from immunoSEQ multiplex PCR, and its TCRdb copy is limited to in-frame clones, with some not included. This sample yields some 140,000 clones, of which around 79% are seen a single time; 6.5% to 7% belongs to the top ten. Material: PBMCs. All receptors come from a man in his forties or fifties in good health and CMV-seropositive.

The gene calls are TRBV11-2 and TRBJ2-6; D is unresolved. Trimming cost V 5 bases and J 2 bases, with 13 bases left between them. Per germline, CDR1 SGHAT and CDR2 FQNNGV. The CDR3 has 16 amino acids. CDR3 sequence reads: CASSLGQLAGANVLTF. In DNA form, the CDR3 reads TGTGCCAGCAGCCTGGGCCAACTGGCTGGGGCCAACGTCCTGACTTTC.

The chain uses TRBV7-8 and TRBJ2-5; a possible D gene is TRBD2 (6 bases). The CDR3 is 16 residues long. From germline, CDR1 is SGHVS and CDR2 FQNEAQ. Trimming removed 5 bases from V and 3 bases from J, with 19 bases in between. CDR3 DNA: TGTGCCAGCAGCCCCCTGGAAGCCAGGGAGGAAGAGACCCAGTACTTC. It specifies CASSPLEAREEETQYF. The entire variable domain, with the rest obtained from reference TRBV7-8 and TRBJ2-5, is as follows: GAGVSQSPRYKVAKRGQDVALRCDPISGHVSLFWYQQALGQGPEFLTYFQNEAQLDKSGLPSDRFFAERPEGSVSTLKIQRTQQEDSAVYLCASSPLEAREEETQYFGPGTRLLVL.

This clone was counted a single time. The rearrangement uses TRBV6-1 and TRBJ1-2; 8 nucleotides agree with TRBD1. The junction had 10 bases not matched to a gene; V was cut back by 5 bases and J by 8 bases. There are 14 residues in the CDR3. CDR1 is MNHNS, CDR2 SASEGT, per germline. The CDR3 sequence is CASSLQGVGSGYTF. The DNA for the CDR3 is TGTGCCAGCAGTCTACAGGGGGTAGGATCGGGCTACACCTTC.

In this sample, this clone turned up once. V and J are TRBV5-6 and TRBJ1-6, with a weak D call TRBD1 (6 bases). The CDR3 runs 13 residues. Germline V gives CDR1 SGHDT, CDR2 YYEEEE. Trimming removed 4 bases from V and 4 bases from J, with 6 bases in between. Here the CDR3 reads CASSTGYNSPLHF. The CDR3 nucleotides read TGTGCCAGCAGCACAGGGTATAATTCACCCCTCCACTTT.

The chain links TRBV14 to TRBJ2-2, with D perhaps matching TRBD2 (5 bases). Germline CDR1 is SGHDN and CDR2 is FVKESK. The V end was cut by 4 bases, the J end by 7 bases, with 13 bases between. The CDR3 is made up of 14 amino acids. Written as DNA, the CDR3 is TGTGCCAGCAGCCGAGACCTCGGGGTCGGGGAGCTGTTTTTT. This sequence encodes CASSRDLGVGELFF.

The chain employs TRBV9 and TRBJ1-1; TRBD1 agrees at 7 bases. J lost 1 base, V lost 0 bases, and 15 bases had no gene match. Germline V gene data show CDR1 as SGDLS and CDR2 as YYNGEE. There are 19 residues in the CDR3. The DNA for the CDR3 is TGTGCCAGCAGCGTAGGCATCCGGCAGGGGGTTAATAGGAACACTGAAGCTTTCTTT. This gives the protein CASSVGIRQGVNRNTEAFF.

The chain recombines TRBV12-5 with TRBJ2-5, with a tentative D call TRBD2 (5 bases). Per germline, CDR1 LGHNT and CDR2 FRNRAP. The CDR3 has 14 residues. V lost 3 bases and J lost 1, with 9 bases in between. CDR3 in DNA: TGTGCTAGTGGTTTATGGGAGACCCAAGAGACCCAGTACTTC. It specifies CASGLWETQETQYF.

This clone was seen only once. The rearrangement joins TRBV2 to TRBJ2-1; TRBD2 agrees at 8 bases. Per the germline V gene, CDR1 is SNHLY and CDR2 is FYNNEI. The CDR3 covers 14 residues. Losses at the gene ends were 4 bases for V and 6 bases for J; bases not matched to a gene: 5. The CDR3 loop is CASSVPGLVNEQFF. CDR3 coding DNA: TGTGCCAGCAGTGTTCCGGGACTAGTCAATGAGCAGTTCTTC.

This chain joins TRBV7-8 and TRBJ2-5; 10 positions match TRBD2. The CDR3 is 16 amino acids. Germline V gives CDR1 SGHVS, CDR2 FQNEAQ. V lost 1 base to trimming and J lost 5 bases; unmatched junction nucleotides: 7. This chain's CDR3 is CASSLVSGRAWETQYF. As DNA, the CDR3 is TGTGCCAGCAGCTTAGTCAGCGGGAGGGCCTGGGAGACCCAGTACTTC.

The V call is TRBV6-1, the J call TRBJ2-7; 7 bases match TRBD1. CDR3 length: 14 residues. The V and J ends lost 6 bases and 0 bases, in that order; junction bases with no gene match: 5. CDR1 and CDR2 (germline): MNHNS, SASEGT. The CDR3 protein is CASSADRSSYEQYF. CDR3 nucleotides: TGTGCCAGCAGCGCGGACAGGTCCTCCTACGAGCAGTACTTC.

The chain links TRBV6-5 to TRBJ1-6; D perhaps matches TRBD1 (6 bases). This CDR3 contains 15 residues. Germline V gene data show CDR1 as MNHEY and CDR2 as SVGAGI. With 1 base removed from V and 10 bases from J, the gap between germline ends came to 14 bases. Here the CDR3 DNA reads TGTGCCAGCAGTTACTGGGGCAGGGGTGGATCACCCCTCCACTTT. Protein product: CASSYWGRGGSPLHF.

The chain uses TRBV25-1 and TRBJ2-7; D gene ambiguous. Trimming took off 6 bases at V and 4 bases at J, with 16 bases between the two ends. Germline V gives CDR1 MGHDK, CDR2 SYGVNS. This CDR3 comprises 14 residues. The CDR3 region has the DNA TGTGCCAGCAGCCCTCAGACAATCTCATACGAGCAGTACTTC. Amino acids: CASSPQTISYEQYF.

This sequence joins TRBV5-1 and TRBJ2-1; possible D gene TRBD2, 6 bases. CDR1 SGHRS and CDR2 YFSETQ come from the germline V gene. The V end was cut by 3 bases, the J end by 7 bases, with 11 bases between. CDR3 size: 13 residues. The CDR3 DNA follows: TGCGCCAGCAGCTGGCGGGGTAGGAATGAGCAGTTCTTC. Translating it yields CASSWRGRNEQFF.

The V gene is TRBV7-2, the J gene TRBJ1-1, with D uncertain. V was shortened by 5 bases and J by 5 bases, with 18 bases between the two germline ends. The CDR3 loop spans 15 amino acids. Germline V lookup: CDR1 SGHTA, CDR2 FQGNSA. The CDR3: CASSALIGRGTEAFF. The CDR3 nucleotides read TGTGCCAGCAGCGCCCTTATCGGGAGAGGGACTGAAGCTTTCTTT.

The chain is built from TRBV19 and TRBJ2-1; 8 bases fit TRBD2. Per the germline V gene, CDR1 is LNHDA and CDR2 is SQIVND (reference sequence). The CDR3 has 15 amino acids. V was pared by 3 bases and J by 8 bases, with 9 bases of the junction left unmatched. In nucleotides, the CDR3 is TGTGCCAGTAGTATGTATACGGGAGGGGTGCATGAGCAGTTCTTC. This codes for CASSMYTGGVHEQFF.

The V and J genes are TRBV6-1 and TRBJ2-2; a possible D gene is TRBD2 (6 bases). Trimming took off 7 bases at V and 5 bases at J, with 11 bases between the two ends. Looked up from germline, CDR1 is MNHNS and CDR2 is SASEGT. The CDR3 runs to 13 residues. The CDR3 here is CASTGTETGELFF. The CDR3 bases are TGTGCCAGCACGGGGACTGAGACCGGGGAGCTGTTTTTT.

As regards this clone: A read error is likely, as this CDR3 ends without the conserved phenylalanine or tryptophan. The CDR3 sequence: CASSYVQGSTEAFL. The DNA for the CDR3 is TGTGCCAGCAGTTATGTACAGGGGTCCACTGAAGCTTTCCTT. J is TRBJ1-1 and V is TRBV6-6; 7 bases match TRBD1. Trimming took 3 bases from V and 4 from J; bases not matched to a gene: 5. This CDR3 is 14 amino acids long. Looked up from germline, CDR1 is MNHNY and CDR2 is SVGAGI (reference sequence).

The V gene is TRBV4-1, the J gene TRBJ1-5, with D tentatively TRBD1 (6 bases). The CDR3 is 14 amino acids. The V end lost 5 bases, the J end lost 2 bases, and 10 bases lay between the germline ends. CDR1 is MGHRA, CDR2 YSYEKL, per germline. CDR3 sequence reads: CASSDTGRNQPQHF. The CDR3 DNA reads TGCGCCAGCAGCGATACAGGGCGCAATCAGCCCCAGCATTTT.